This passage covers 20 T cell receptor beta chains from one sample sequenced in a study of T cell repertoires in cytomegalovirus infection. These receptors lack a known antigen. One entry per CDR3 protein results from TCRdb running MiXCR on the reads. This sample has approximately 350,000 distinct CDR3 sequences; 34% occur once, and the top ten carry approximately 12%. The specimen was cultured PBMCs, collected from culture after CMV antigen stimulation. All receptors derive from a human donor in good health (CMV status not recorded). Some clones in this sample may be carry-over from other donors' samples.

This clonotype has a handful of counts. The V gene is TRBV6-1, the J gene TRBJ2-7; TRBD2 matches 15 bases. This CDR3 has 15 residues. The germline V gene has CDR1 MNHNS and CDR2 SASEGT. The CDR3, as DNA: TGTGCCAGCAATGAAGGACTAGCGGGAGGGTACGAGCAGTACGTC. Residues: CASNEGLAGGYEQYV.

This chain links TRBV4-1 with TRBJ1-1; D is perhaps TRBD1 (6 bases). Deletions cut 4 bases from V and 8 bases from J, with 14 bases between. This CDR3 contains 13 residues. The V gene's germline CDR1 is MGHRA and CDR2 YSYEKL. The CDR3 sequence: CASSLRRRGEAFF. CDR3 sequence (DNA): TGCGCCAGCAGCCTTCGACGTAGGGGGGAAGCTTTCTTT.

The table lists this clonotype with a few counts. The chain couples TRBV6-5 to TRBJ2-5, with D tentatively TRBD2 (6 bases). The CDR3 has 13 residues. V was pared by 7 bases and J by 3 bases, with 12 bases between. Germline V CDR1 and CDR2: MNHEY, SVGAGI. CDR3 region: CASTPPGEETQYF. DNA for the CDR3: TGTGCCAGCACCCCCCCGGGAGAAGAGACCCAGTACTTC.

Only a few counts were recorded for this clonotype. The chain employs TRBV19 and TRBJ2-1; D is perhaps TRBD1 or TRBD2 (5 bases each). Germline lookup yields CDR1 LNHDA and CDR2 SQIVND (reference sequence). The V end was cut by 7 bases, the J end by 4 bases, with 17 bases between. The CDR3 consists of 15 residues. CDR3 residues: CASTPGPWGYNEQFF. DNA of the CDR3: TGTGCCAGTACCCCAGGCCCCTGGGGGTACAATGAGCAGTTCTTC.

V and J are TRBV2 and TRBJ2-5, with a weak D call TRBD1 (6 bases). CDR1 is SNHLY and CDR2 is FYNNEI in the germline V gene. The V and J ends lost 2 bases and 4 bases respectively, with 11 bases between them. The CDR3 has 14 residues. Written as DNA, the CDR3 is TGTGCCAGCAGTGAAAATTGGGGGCGAGAGACCCAGTACTTC. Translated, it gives CASSENWGRETQYF.

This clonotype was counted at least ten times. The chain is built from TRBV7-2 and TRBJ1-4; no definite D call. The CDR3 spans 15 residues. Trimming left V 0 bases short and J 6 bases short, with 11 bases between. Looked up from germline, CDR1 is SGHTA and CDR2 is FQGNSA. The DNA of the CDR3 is TGTGCCAGCAGCTTAGCGGGCCCTCCGGATGAAAAACTGTTTTTT. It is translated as CASSLAGPPDEKLFF.

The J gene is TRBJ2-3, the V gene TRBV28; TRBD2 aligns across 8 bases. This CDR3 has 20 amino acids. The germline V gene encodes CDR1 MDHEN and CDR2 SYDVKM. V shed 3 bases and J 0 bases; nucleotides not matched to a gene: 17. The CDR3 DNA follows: TGTGCCAGCAGTTTTTACCTGGGTGACCTTAGCGGGGTCAGCACAGATACGCAGTATTTT. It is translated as CASSFYLGDLSGVSTDTQYF.

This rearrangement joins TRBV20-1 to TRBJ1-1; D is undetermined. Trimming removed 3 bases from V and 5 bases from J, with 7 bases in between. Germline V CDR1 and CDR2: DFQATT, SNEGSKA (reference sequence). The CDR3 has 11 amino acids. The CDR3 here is CSARQETEAFF. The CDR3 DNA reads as TGCAGTGCTAGGCAGGAAACTGAAGCTTTCTTT.

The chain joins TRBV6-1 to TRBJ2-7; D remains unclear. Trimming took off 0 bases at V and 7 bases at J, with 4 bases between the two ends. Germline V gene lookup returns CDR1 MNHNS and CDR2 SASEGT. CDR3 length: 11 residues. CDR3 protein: CASSEAREQYF. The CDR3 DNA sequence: TGTGCCAGCAGTGAAGCGAGGGAGCAGTACTTC.

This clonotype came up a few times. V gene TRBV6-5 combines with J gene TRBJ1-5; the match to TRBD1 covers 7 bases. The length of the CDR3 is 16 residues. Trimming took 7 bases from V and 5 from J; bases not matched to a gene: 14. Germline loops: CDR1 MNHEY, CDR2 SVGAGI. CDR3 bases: TGTGCCAGCAATGCCGTGAAGGACAGGAGGGATCAGCCCCAGCATTTT. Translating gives CASNAVKDRRDQPQHF.

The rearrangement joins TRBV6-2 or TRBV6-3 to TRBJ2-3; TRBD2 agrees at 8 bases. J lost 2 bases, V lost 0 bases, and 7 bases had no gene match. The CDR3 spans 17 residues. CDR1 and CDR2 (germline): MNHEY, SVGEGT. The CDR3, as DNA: TGTGCCAGCAGTTACTCTCCGACTAGCGAGAACACAGATACGCAGTATTTT. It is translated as CASSYSPTSENTDTQYF.

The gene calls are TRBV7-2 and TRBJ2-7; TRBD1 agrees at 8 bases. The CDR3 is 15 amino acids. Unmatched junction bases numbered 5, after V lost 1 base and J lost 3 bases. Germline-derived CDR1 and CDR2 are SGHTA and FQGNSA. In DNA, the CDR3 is TGTGCCAGCAGCTTAGGGCAGGGGGCGATCTACGAGCAGTACTTC. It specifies CASSLGQGAIYEQYF.

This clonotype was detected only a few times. CDR3 coding DNA: TGTGCCAGCAGCTTGGTGATCGGGGAGCTGTTTTTT. It codes for CASSLVIGELFF. V is TRBV5-6 and J is TRBJ2-2; no reliable D call. Between the trimmed V and J ends, which lost 0 bases and 7 bases, there was a span of 4 bases. This CDR3 is built from 12 residues. Germline loops: CDR1 SGHDT, CDR2 YYEEEE.

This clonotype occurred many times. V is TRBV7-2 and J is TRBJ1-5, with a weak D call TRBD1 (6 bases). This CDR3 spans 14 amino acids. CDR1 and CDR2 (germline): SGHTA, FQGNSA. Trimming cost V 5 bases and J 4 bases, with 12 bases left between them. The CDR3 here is CASSLYRDNQPQHF. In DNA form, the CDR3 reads TGTGCCAGCAGCCTATACAGGGATAATCAGCCCCAGCATTTT.

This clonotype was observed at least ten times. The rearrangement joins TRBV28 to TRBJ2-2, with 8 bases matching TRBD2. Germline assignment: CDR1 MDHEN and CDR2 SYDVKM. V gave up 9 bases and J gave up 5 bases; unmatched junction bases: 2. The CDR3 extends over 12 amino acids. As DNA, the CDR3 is TGTGCCAGAGAGCGGGAGACCGGGGAGCTGTTTTTT. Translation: CARERETGELFF.

The CDR3 DNA follows: TGTGCCAGTAGTCCACCTCAGGCTAGCGGGACGACGTTTGAGCAGTTCTTC. Encoded protein: CASSPPQASGTTFEQFF. The rearrangement joins TRBV19 to TRBJ2-1; 9 bases align to TRBD2. V trimming: 5 bases; J trimming: 9 bases; junction bases outside the gene matches: 17. The germline CDR1 and CDR2 sequences are LNHDA and SQIVND (reference sequence). The CDR3 runs to 17 residues.

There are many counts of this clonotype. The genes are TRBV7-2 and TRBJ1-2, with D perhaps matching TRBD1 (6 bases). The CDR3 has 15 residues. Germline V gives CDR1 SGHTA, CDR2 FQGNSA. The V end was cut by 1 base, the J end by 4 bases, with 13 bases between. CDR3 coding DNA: TGTGCCAGCAGCTTAGATCTGGGGGCGGGCTATGGCTACACCTTC. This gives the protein CASSLDLGAGYGYTF.

In DNA form, the CDR3 reads TGTGCCAGCAGCCCAGGACTAGCGGGTCCGAACACCGGGGAGCTGTTTTTT. Its translation: CASSPGLAGPNTGELFF. The chain couples TRBV6-1 to TRBJ2-2; 11 positions match TRBD2. The CDR3 is 17 residues long. Trimming removed 6 bases from V and 0 bases from J; junction bases left unmatched: 6. Germline V gene sequence: CDR1 MNHNS, CDR2 SASEGT.

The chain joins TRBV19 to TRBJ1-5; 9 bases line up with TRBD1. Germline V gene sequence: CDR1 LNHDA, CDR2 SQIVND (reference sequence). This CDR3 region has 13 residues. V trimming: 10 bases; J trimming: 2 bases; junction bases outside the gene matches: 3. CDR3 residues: CATRTGGNQPQHF. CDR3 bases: TGTGCCACTCGGACAGGGGGCAATCAGCCCCAGCATTTT.

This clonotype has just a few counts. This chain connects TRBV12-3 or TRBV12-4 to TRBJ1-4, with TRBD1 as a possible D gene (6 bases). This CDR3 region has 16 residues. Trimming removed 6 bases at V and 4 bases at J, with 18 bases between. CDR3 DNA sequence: TGTGCCAGCAGGAGCAATCTCGGACAGTATAATGAAAAACTGTTTTTT. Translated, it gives CASRSNLGQYNEKLFF.